The entry that follows covers one T cell receptor beta chain sequence. It lacks a known antigen. No base-level quality is on record; no much larger clone is a single base apart. The donors were healthy, HIV-negative adults with no recently reported acute infections or vaccinations. Every donor was a Caucasian adult living in Nashville, Tennessee, USA. CD4+ T cells were enriched by magnetic negative selection, after which naive cells were positively selected on CD45RA and the negative fraction was taken as the memory subset. Blood was obtained by leukapheresis, after which PBMCs were separated by Ficoll-Histopaque density gradient centrifugation and cryopreserved in liquid nitrogen vapor phase. Analytical flow cytometry was used to check the purity and quantity of each magnetically sorted T cell population. Genomic DNA was isolated from every sorted fraction and measured by UV absorbance on a Nanodrop 2000c.

This sample is drawn from a study of shared clonotypes between healthy human individuals (dated by TCRdb to 2018 to 2020). For context, the study as a whole: Two women and a few men aged 18 to 49 years were included in the cohort. Between about 0.9 and 10 billion PBMCs per donor were obtained by leukapheresis. The study deeply sequenced blood TCR repertoires of five healthy adults to estimate repertoire size and the extent of clonotype sharing between individuals. For each donor, CD4 naive and CD4 memory were each given three plates, CD8 naive was given two plates, and CD8 memory was given one plate. To increase sequencing depth and limit assay-specific biases, TCR repertoire library preparation and sequencing were carried out by different laboratories using diverse techniques.

Using the deep immunoSEQ assay, TCR CDR3 regions were amplified from genomic DNA by multiplex PCR. For each cell subset, the extracted genomic DNA was distributed evenly across all wells of several immunoSEQ 96-well plates, and each plate served as one replicate. For sorted subsets, each replicate PCR was loaded with approximately 190 ng genomic DNA, equivalent to approximately 27,000 T cell genomes. The purified libraries were quantified using a Qubit 3.0 fluorometer, sized with a Bioanalyzer 2100, and then quantified again using the KAPA Library Quantification kit. A separate single-read 150-cycle Illumina NextSeq 550 flow cell was used to sequence each immunoSEQ 96-well plate. The source study handled its data this way. Because the immunoSEQ output held only junctional sequences and lacked quality scores, the filtering could not match the filtering applied to full-length reads. Sequences were annotated with PyIR, a Python wrapper for IgBLAST v1.9, using IMGT germline references to assign V/J genes and CDR3. Reads were removed for weak V/J assignments (E-value above 1e-6), missing CDR3, stop codons, out-of-frame junctions, or ambiguous translated residues. A V3J clonotype was defined by an identical inferred V gene, J gene, and CDR3 amino acid sequence. To compute the percentage overlap between repertoires, the number of shared unique clonotypes was divided by the size of the smaller repertoire. Three approaches were used to assess repertoire richness: RTK rarefaction, the Chao1 estimator, and Recon v2.1 estimates of unobserved clonotypes. Generation probabilities for all TCRbeta clonotypes obtained by the gDNA method from a handful of donors were computed using OLGA. This is the immuneACCESS table as TCRdb keeps it, with only in-frame sequences that have V and J called. A part of the clones is gone; compared with another copy, unresolved V genes explain less than half, and the rest is unexplained. V and J calls and clone size are copied from that table; D and trimming were computed from the DNA. A total of about 1.5 million clones appear in this sample, 95% to 97% of them only once. The top ten clones comprise 1.2% of the sample.

General conclusions and limits of the study: Naive subsets generally had larger estimated clonotype richness than memory subsets did. Because the study included only a small number of donors, the genetic and exposure-history diversity represented was limited. Sampling was restricted to blood, and TCR repertoires in tissues likely differ from the TCR repertoires found in blood. Higher generation probabilities were observed for clonotypes shared by all four sorted-subset donors than for non-shared clonotypes. When a few donors were compared, the shared fraction of clonotypes was 5% to 6.5% for naive CD4, approximately 3.3% for naive CD8, more than 2% for memory CD4, and around 0.37% for memory CD8. Rarefaction of sorted-subset datasets indicated incomplete sequencing despite the large sequencing depth. Pairwise subsampling indicated that sequencing depth was expected to affect the degree of clonotype sharing among donors.

The CDR3 covers 16 residues, taking in both the cysteine and the phenylalanine. Only the CDR3 DNA stays, 48 bases, in frame from base 1. Between the V and J ends, shortened by 7 bases and 4 bases respectively, the junction contains 23 bases. CDR1 and CDR2 are drawn from the germline V gene: SQVTM, ANQGSEA. Material: naive CD4+ T cells sorted from blood. According to the study, the label for this sample's cell subset or site signals: CD45RA+ positively selected. The TCR originated in a young man in good health. In this chain, TRBV29-1 is recombined with TRBJ2-1, with the D segment possibly TRBD1 or TRBD2, each aligning over 5 bases. DNA sequence: TGCAGCGCGGGGTTGATCCGACAGCGTAATTACAATGAGCAGTTCTTC. Protein translation: CSAGLIRQRNYNEQFF.